This TCR beta chain was sequenced during a study of T cells in Graves' hyperthyroidism and ophthalmopathy. Per germline, CDR1 SGHDN and CDR2 FVKESK. This CDR3 has 14 residues. The V and J ends lost 1 base and 5 bases respectively, with 9 bases between them. This clonotype was seen at least ten times. RNA transcripts yielded amplified TCR beta CDR3 regions. TCR CDR3 underwent first-round RT-PCR with the HTBI primer set. TCRdb recomputed calls from the multiplex PCR reads with MiXCR, one row per CDR3 protein. Here the sample spans 85,000 to 110,000 distinct CDR3 sequences, roughly 50% being singletons. This TCR was recovered from a man in his forties or fifties with Graves' hyperthyroidism. Material: blood. This chain connects TRBV14 to TRBJ2-4; D remains unclear. The CDR3: CASSQGVWENIQYF. In nucleotides, the CDR3 is TGTGCCAGCAGCCAAGGTGTATGGGAAAACATTCAGTACTTC.